This entry features one T cell receptor (beta chain) sequence. Repertoires were generated with immunoSEQ multiplex PCR, while TCRdb's copy carries only in-frame clones and drops some. The data contain about 1.5 million clones, under 99% of them singletons. The data were taken from a study of shared clonotypes between healthy human individuals. After removal of 5 bases from V and 4 bases from J, the junction contained 3 bases not matched to a gene. The CDR3 is 14 residues long. Germline lookup yields CDR1 SGHAT and CDR2 FQNNGV. The source is a man between 25 and 39 years old in good health. The rearrangement links TRBV11-2 to TRBJ2-3, with 10 bases identical to TRBD1. Sequencing was performed on naive CD4+ T cells sorted from blood. Subset noted: CD45RA+ positively selected. The CDR3 nucleotides read TGTGCCAGCAGCCTAGGACAGGGGGCAGATACGCAGTATTTT. Its translation: CASSLGQGADTQYF.